This T cell receptor (beta chain) was recovered during a study of blood T cells in healthy people across ages. A second about 6 to 12 cycle PCR used barcoded and J-beta primers. Via MiXCR, TCRdb re-called the 5' RACE reads, giving one row per CDR3 protein. Of 600,000 to 800,000 distinct CDR3 sequences detected, 20% to 25% appear once; the ten largest clones hold about 3.6%. This clonotype was seen a handful of times. V dropped 2 bases and J dropped 4; count of bases not matched to a gene: 8. Germline assignment: CDR1 SGHRS and CDR2 YFSETQ. The CDR3 contains 16 residues. The sequencing sample was made of blood. This receptor was identified in a man in his 70s in good health. The rearrangement joins TRBV5-1 to TRBJ2-3, with TRBD2 matching 9 bases. CDR3 sequence: CASSFIAGVPPDTQYF. The CDR3 bases are TGCGCCAGCAGCTTCATAGCGGGAGTCCCCCCAGATACGCAGTATTTT. Filled out from reference TRBV5-1 and TRBJ2-3, the complete variable domain reads KAGVTQTPRYLIKTRGQQVTLSCSPISGHRSVSWYQQTPGQGLQFLFEYFSETQRNKGNFPGRFSGRQFSNSRSEMNVSTLELGDSALYLCASSFIAGVPPDTQYFGPGTRLTVL.